This T cell receptor (beta chain) was recovered during a study of response to subunit inactivated influenza vaccine. CDR1 is MNHEY, CDR2 SVGAGI, per germline. The V gene lost 2 bases and the J gene lost 3 bases, with 11 bases spanning the gap. The CDR3 is 15 residues long. With respect to this clonotype: The antigen is undetermined.

Study-wide findings and caveats: Authors suggested seasonal influenza vaccinations each recruit few new T cells.

TCRdb called the RT-PCR reads again in MiXCR, with one record for every CDR3 protein. The data show approximately 730,000 distinct CDR3 sequences, approximately 15% seen once. The sample was PBMCs from blood, taken around 14 days before vaccination. This clonotype was sampled from a man in his fifties or sixties who received an inactivated influenza vaccine. The chain recombines TRBV6-5 with TRBJ2-1; D unclear. CDR3 bases: TGTGCCAGCAGTTACGCAGGAGACCGCTACAATGAGCAGTTCTTC. This translates into CASSYAGDRYNEQFF.